One and the same sample provided the 28 T cell receptor beta chains below, sequenced in a study of type 1 regulatory T cells. Their specific antigens are unknown. Via MiXCR, TCRdb re-called the reads, giving one row per CDR3 protein. The data contain roughly 71,000 distinct CDR3 sequences, about 60% of them singletons. Sample: cultured T cells, either the whole culture or a sorted T cell fraction (not recorded which). Subset denoted: Tr1-enriched cell product generated in vitro against host alloantigens. Receptor source: a human donor in good health.

This clonotype is judged medium-sized. V is TRBV5-1 and J is TRBJ2-7; 9 positions agree with TRBD1. The CDR3 spans 20 residues. The germline V gene has CDR1 SGHRS and CDR2 YFSETQ. The V and J ends lost 0 bases and 3 bases, in that order; junction bases with no gene match: 19. The CDR3 is CASSLEGATGGGTRRYEQYF. In DNA, the CDR3 is TGCGCCAGCAGCTTGGAAGGGGCTACAGGGGGCGGAACAAGGCGCTACGAGCAGTACTTC.

A few counts support this clonotype. The V gene is TRBV24-1, the J gene TRBJ2-5; D is ambiguous. Deletions cut 9 bases from V and 3 bases from J, with 13 bases between. This CDR3 is 13 amino acids long. The germline V gene has CDR1 KGHDR and CDR2 SFDVKD. The CDR3 is CATGKNSEETQYF. CDR3 sequence (DNA): TGTGCCACCGGGAAAAACAGCGAAGAGACCCAGTACTTC.

The chain recombines TRBV28 with TRBJ2-7, with 7 bases matching TRBD2. There are 10 residues in the CDR3. CDR1 is MDHEN, CDR2 SYDVKM, per germline. The V gene end was trimmed by 11 bases and the J gene end by 6 bases; junction bases not matched to a gene: 4. CDR3 region: CAVGRIEQYF. The CDR3 DNA is TGTGCCGTCGGGAGGATCGAGCAGTACTTC.

This clonotype was counted only a few times. The rearrangement joins TRBV9 to TRBJ2-7, with D perhaps assigned TRBD1 or TRBD2 (5 bases each). The V end was cut by 3 bases, the J end by 0 bases, with 13 bases between. This CDR3 comprises 15 residues. Germline-derived CDR1 and CDR2 are SGDLS and YYNGEE. As DNA, the CDR3 is TGTGCCAGCAGCGCGAATCCGGGGCCCTCCTACGAGCAGTACTTC. Translating gives CASSANPGPSYEQYF.

The chain links TRBV20-1 to TRBJ2-7; D unresolved. The CDR3 contains 15 residues. Looked up from germline, CDR1 is DFQATT and CDR2 is SNEGSKA (reference sequence). Trimming took 1 base from V and 5 from J, leaving 18 bases between them. CDR3 protein: CSARGANWKSDEQYF. DNA of the CDR3: TGCAGTGCTAGAGGTGCGAATTGGAAATCGGACGAGCAGTACTTC.

The chain links TRBV27 to TRBJ2-2; D not resolved. Germline V gene data show CDR1 as MNHEY and CDR2 as SMNVEV (reference sequence). Deletions cut 7 bases from V and 3 bases from J, with 18 bases between. This CDR3 has 16 amino acids. The CDR3 DNA is TGTGCCAGCATCGCATTCCGGGCCATTTACACCGGGGAGCTGTTTTTT. This translates into CASIAFRAIYTGELFF.

This clonotype has more than one count but fewer than ten. The V and J genes are TRBV7-8 and TRBJ2-5, with D tentatively TRBD2 (5 bases). Germline CDR1 is SGHVS and CDR2 is FQNEAQ. The CDR3 covers 14 residues. V lost 5 bases to trimming and J lost 5 bases, with 15 bases between them. CDR3 nucleotides: TGTGCCAGCAGCCTCTCGGCTGGCGGGGAGACCCAGTACTTC. It encodes CASSLSAGGETQYF.

With regard to this clonotype: The conserved phenylalanine or tryptophan is not found at the CDR3 terminus, so this likely reflects a read error. The gene calls are TRBV5-4 and TRBJ1-1; D is undetermined. Germline CDR1 reads SGHNT; CDR2 reads YYREEE (reference sequence). This CDR3 has 14 residues. Trimming cost V 3 bases and J 1 base, with 10 bases left between them. CDR3 sequence reads: CASSSRTTNTEAFL. CDR3 nucleotides: TGTGCCAGCAGCTCCCGGACTACGAACACTGAAGCTTTCCTT.

The sample holds a few counts of this clonotype. The V and J genes are TRBV20-1 and TRBJ2-5; the D gene is possibly TRBD1 (5 bases). V lost 3 bases and J lost 4, with 9 bases in between. The CDR3 runs to 12 residues. Germline assignment: CDR1 DFQATT and CDR2 SNEGSKA (reference sequence). The CDR3 loop reads CSARPRAETQYF. In nucleotides, the CDR3 is TGCAGTGCTAGGCCCAGGGCAGAGACCCAGTACTTC.

The CDR3 protein is CASSLQTDSPLHF. In DNA, the CDR3 is TGTGCCAGCAGCCTACAGACGGATTCACCCCTCCACTTT. The chain employs TRBV7-9 and TRBJ1-6; D gene uncertain. There are 13 residues in the CDR3. The germline V gene encodes CDR1 SEHNR and CDR2 FQNEAQ (reference sequence). Trimming pared 5 bases from V and 8 bases from J, leaving 10 bases between. Using reference TRBV7-9 and TRBJ1-6 for the parts outside the CDR3, the full variable domain is DTGVSQNPRHKITKRGQNVTFRCDPISEHNRLYWYRQTLGQGPEFLTYFQNEAQLEKSRLLSDRFSAERPKGSFSTLEIQRTEQGDSAMYLCASSLQTDSPLHFGNGTRLTVT.

This chain links TRBV6-5 with TRBJ1-3; D uncertain. Per the germline V gene, CDR1 is MNHEY and CDR2 is SVGAGI. The germline V and J ends were trimmed by 11 bases and 0 bases, with 11 bases remaining between them. CDR3 length: 13 amino acids. The CDR3 bases are TGTGCCTGTACGAGGTCCTCTGGAAACACCATATATTTT. Amino acids: CACTRSSGNTIYF.

This chain connects TRBV7-2 to TRBJ2-7; 7 bases match TRBD1. CDR1 is SGHTA, CDR2 FQGNSA, per germline. The V and J ends lost 5 bases and 3 bases, in that order; junction bases with no gene match: 10. The CDR3 is made up of 15 amino acids. For the CDR3, the DNA is TGTGCCAGCAGCCCTTGGAACAGGGGCAACTACGAGCAGTACTTC. It translates to CASSPWNRGNYEQYF.

This chain uses TRBV6-5 with TRBJ1-2, with D possibly being TRBD1 (6 bases). V dropped 6 bases and J dropped 11 bases, with 13 bases sitting between them. The CDR3 sequence is 11 residues long. The germline V gene has CDR1 MNHEY and CDR2 SVGAGI. The CDR3 here is CASRNREDYTF. CDR3 in DNA: TGTGCCAGCAGGAACAGGGAAGATTACACCTTC.

V and J are TRBV5-1 and TRBJ2-6; no firm D call. This CDR3 is 15 amino acids long. Per germline, CDR1 SGHRS and CDR2 YFSETQ. V lost 2 bases and J 0 bases, leaving 6 bases between the germline ends. CDR3: CASSLVGSGANVLTF. The CDR3 DNA follows: TGCGCCAGCAGCTTAGTAGGCTCTGGGGCCAACGTCCTGACTTTC.

In this sample, this clonotype turned up a few times. The V and J genes are TRBV29-1 and TRBJ2-7; 9 bases are a match to TRBD1. The CDR3 sequence is 13 residues long. Trimming took 6 bases from V and 3 from J; bases not matched to a gene: 6. Germline assignment: CDR1 SQVTM and CDR2 ANQGSEA. CDR3 protein: CSVSGQGDYEQYF. In DNA form, the CDR3 reads TGCAGCGTCTCGGGACAGGGAGACTACGAGCAGTACTTC.

The chain combines TRBV6-1 with TRBJ2-1; weak D call: TRBD2 (5 bases). Germline V gene data show CDR1 as MNHNS and CDR2 as SASEGT. The CDR3 is 14 residues long. V shed 10 bases and J shed 0 bases, with 13 bases lying between them. CDR3 DNA: TGTGCCATCATGATTGCGGGCTCCTACAATGAGCAGTTCTTC. Protein sequence: CAIMIAGSYNEQFF.

The chain is built from TRBV7-9 and TRBJ2-7; D gene unclear. Germline V CDR1 and CDR2: SEHNR, FQNEAQ (reference sequence). V lost 7 bases and J 0 bases, leaving 16 bases between the germline ends. The CDR3 extends over 15 amino acids. The CDR3 loop reads CASTIAVGGSYEQYF. The CDR3 nucleotides read TGTGCCAGCACCATCGCAGTGGGCGGCTCCTACGAGCAGTACTTC.

The genes are TRBV11-2 and TRBJ1-5; D ambiguous. The CDR3 totals 14 residues. Germline loops: CDR1 SGHAT, CDR2 FQNNGV. The ends were cut back, 5 bases at V and 7 bases at J, with 15 bases in the middle. CDR3 DNA sequence: TGTGCCAGCAGCCAGGATCTGAGGGTACAGCCCCAGCATTTT. Translated: CASSQDLRVQPQHF.

This sequence joins TRBV10-3 and TRBJ2-1; tentative D call: TRBD1 (6 bases). The germline V gene encodes CDR1 ENHRY and CDR2 SYGVKD. The CDR3 contains 14 residues. V lost 7 bases and J 0 bases, leaving 10 bases between the germline ends. CDR3 nucleotide sequence: TGTGCCATCAATACAGGGAGCTCCTACAATGAGCAGTTCTTC. Protein sequence: CAINTGSSYNEQFF.

The gene calls are TRBV6-2 or TRBV6-3 and TRBJ2-5; 7 bases map to TRBD2. The CDR3 extends over 13 amino acids. Germline trimming cut 7 bases from V and 4 bases from J; bases unmatched to any gene: 6. Per germline, CDR1 MNHEY and CDR2 SVGEGT. CDR3 coding DNA: TGTGCCAGCAAGGCGGGAGTATCAGAGACCCAGTACTTC. Translation: CASKAGVSETQYF.

The chain has TRBV7-2 and TRBJ2-3, with a weak D call TRBD2 (6 bases). Germline CDR1 and CDR2: SGHTA and FQGNSA. Trimming took 6 bases from V and 2 from J, leaving 12 bases between them. This CDR3 region has 14 residues. This chain's CDR3 is CASRRDELTDTQYF. CDR3 nucleotide sequence: TGTGCCAGCAGGCGGGACGAACTCACAGATACGCAGTATTTT.

The chain is built from TRBV20-1 and TRBJ1-6; TRBD1 is a possible D gene (5 bases). V gave up 6 bases and J gave up 7 bases, with 13 bases separating them. Per the germline V gene, CDR1 is DFQATT and CDR2 is SNEGSKA (reference sequence). The CDR3 runs 13 residues. The CDR3: CSAGQGNNSPLHF. The CDR3 bases are TGCAGTGCGGGGCAAGGGAACAATTCACCCCTCCACTTT.

This clonotype was seen a few times. The chain uses TRBV5-1 and TRBJ2-6; D gene uncertain. Germline CDR1 reads SGHRS; CDR2 reads YFSETQ. The CDR3 sequence is 14 residues long. Trimming pared 4 bases from V and 2 bases from J, leaving 7 bases between. CDR3 nucleotide sequence: TGCGCCAGCAGCAGGGCAGCTGGGGCCAACGTCCTGACTTTC. Residues: CASSRAAGANVLTF.

This sequence joins TRBV7-2 and TRBJ2-7, with TRBD2 as a possible D gene (5 bases). The CDR3 has 13 amino acids. Germline V gene sequence: CDR1 SGHTA, CDR2 FQGNSA. Trimming left V 5 bases short and J 0 bases short, with 8 bases between. CDR3 region: CASSAGSSYEQYF. CDR3 sequence (DNA): TGTGCCAGCAGCGCGGGCAGCTCCTACGAGCAGTACTTC.

This clonotype appeared a few times. The chain couples TRBV6-2 or TRBV6-3 to TRBJ1-1; D remains unclear. The V gene's germline CDR1 is MNHEY and CDR2 SVGEGT. This CDR3 contains 17 residues. Between the trimmed V and J ends, which lost 0 bases and 1 base, there was a span of 15 bases. In DNA, the CDR3 is TGTGCCAGCAGTTACTCGACCCAACTTTTAACGAACACTGAAGCTTTCTTT. This encodes CASSYSTQLLTNTEAFF.

The sample holds a few counts of this clonotype. The chain employs TRBV7-3 and TRBJ2-1; D is ambiguous. Germline V gene sequence: CDR1 SGHTA, CDR2 FQGTGA. There are 14 residues in the CDR3. Trimming cost V 1 base and J 8 bases, with 12 bases left between them. CDR3 residues: CASSLSSGVYEQFF. The CDR3, as DNA: TGTGCCAGCAGCTTAAGTTCTGGAGTCTATGAGCAGTTCTTC.

The CDR3 here is CASSLGPGQGISYGYTF. DNA for the CDR3: TGTGCCAGCAGTTTGGGACCGGGACAGGGGATATCCTATGGCTACACCTTC. V and J are TRBV28 and TRBJ1-2; 10 nucleotides line up with TRBD1. This CDR3 has 17 residues. CDR1 is MDHEN, CDR2 SYDVKM, per germline. The junction had 11 bases not matched to a gene; V was cut back by 3 bases and J by 4 bases.

J is TRBJ2-1 and V is TRBV29-1; 7 bases agree with TRBD2. Trimming took 6 bases from V and 0 from J; bases not matched to a gene: 8. Germline values: CDR1 SQVTM, CDR2 ANQGSEA. CDR3 size: 15 residues. The CDR3 sequence is CSVKLARSSYNEQFF. The CDR3 DNA follows: TGCAGCGTGAAACTAGCGAGGAGCTCCTACAATGAGCAGTTCTTC.